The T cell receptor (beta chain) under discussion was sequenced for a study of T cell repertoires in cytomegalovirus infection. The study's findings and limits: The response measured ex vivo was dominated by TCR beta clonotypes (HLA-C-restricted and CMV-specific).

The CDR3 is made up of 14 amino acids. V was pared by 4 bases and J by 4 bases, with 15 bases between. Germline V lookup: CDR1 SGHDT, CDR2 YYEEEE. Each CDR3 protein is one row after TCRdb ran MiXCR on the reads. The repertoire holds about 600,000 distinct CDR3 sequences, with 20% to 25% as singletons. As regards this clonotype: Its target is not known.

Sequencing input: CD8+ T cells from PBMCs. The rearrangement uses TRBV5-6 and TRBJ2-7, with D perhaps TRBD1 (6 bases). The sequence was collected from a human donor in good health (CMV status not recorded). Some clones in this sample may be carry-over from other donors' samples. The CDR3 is CASSKDSFPYEQYF. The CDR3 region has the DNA TGTGCCAGCAGCAAGGACAGCTTTCCTTACGAGCAGTACTTC.